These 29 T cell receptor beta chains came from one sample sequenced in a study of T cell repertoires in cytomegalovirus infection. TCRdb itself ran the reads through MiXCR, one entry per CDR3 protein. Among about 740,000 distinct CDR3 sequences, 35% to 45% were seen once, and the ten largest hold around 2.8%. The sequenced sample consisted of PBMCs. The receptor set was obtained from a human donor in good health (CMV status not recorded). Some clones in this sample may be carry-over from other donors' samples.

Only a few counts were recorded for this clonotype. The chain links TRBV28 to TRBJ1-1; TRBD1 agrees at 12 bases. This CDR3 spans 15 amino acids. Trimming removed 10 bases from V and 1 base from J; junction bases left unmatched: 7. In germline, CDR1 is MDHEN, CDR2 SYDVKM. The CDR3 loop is CATGTGGGKNTEAFF. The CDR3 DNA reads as TGTGCCACCGGGACAGGGGGCGGTAAGAACACTGAAGCTTTCTTT.

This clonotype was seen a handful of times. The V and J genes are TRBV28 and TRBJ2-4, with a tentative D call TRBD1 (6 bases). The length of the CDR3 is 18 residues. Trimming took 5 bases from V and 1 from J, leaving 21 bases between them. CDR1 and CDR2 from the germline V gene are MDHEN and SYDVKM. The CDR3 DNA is TGTGCCAGCAGTCCCGATCGTCGTCTGGGGGCGGCCAAAAACATTCAGTACTTC. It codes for CASSPDRRLGAAKNIQYF.

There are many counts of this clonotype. The CDR3 loop reads CASSRGVWANQPQHF. The CDR3, as DNA: TGTGCCAGCAGCCGGGGGGTGTGGGCCAATCAGCCCCAGCATTTT. The chain couples TRBV7-2 to TRBJ1-5, with D maybe TRBD1 (5 bases). V was shortened by 5 bases and J by 3 bases, with 14 bases between the two germline ends. The germline V gene has CDR1 SGHTA and CDR2 FQGNSA. The CDR3 covers 15 residues.

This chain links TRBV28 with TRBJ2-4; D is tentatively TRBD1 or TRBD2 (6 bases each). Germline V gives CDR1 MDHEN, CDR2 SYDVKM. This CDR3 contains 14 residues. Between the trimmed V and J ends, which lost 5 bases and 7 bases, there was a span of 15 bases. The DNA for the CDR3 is TGTGCCAGCAGTAATGGGGGGCAGCGGAACATTCAGTACTTC. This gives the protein CASSNGGQRNIQYF.

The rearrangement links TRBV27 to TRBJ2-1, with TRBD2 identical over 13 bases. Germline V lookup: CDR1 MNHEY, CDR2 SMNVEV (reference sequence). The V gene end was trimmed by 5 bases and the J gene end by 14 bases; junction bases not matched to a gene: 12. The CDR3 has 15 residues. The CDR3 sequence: CASSPWTSGSPREFF. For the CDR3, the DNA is TGTGCCAGCAGTCCGTGGACTAGCGGGAGCCCCCGGGAGTTCTTC.

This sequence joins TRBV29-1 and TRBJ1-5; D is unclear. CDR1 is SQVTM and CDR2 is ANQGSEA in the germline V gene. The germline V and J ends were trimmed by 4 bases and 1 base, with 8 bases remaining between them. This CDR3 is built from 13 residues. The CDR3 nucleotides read TGCAGCGTTGTGGAAGGGAGCAATCAGCCCCAGCATTTT. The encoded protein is CSVVEGSNQPQHF.

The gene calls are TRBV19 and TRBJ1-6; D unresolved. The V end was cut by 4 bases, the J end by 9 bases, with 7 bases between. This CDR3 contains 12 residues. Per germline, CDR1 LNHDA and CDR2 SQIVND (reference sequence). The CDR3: CASSSPTSPLHF. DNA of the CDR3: TGTGCCAGTAGTAGTCCGACTTCACCCCTCCACTTT.

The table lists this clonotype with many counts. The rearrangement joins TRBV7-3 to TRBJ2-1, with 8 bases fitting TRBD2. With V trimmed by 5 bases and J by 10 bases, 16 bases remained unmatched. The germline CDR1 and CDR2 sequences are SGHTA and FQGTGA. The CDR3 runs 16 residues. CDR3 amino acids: CASSPLSGTRVREQFF. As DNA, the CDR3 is TGTGCCAGCAGCCCTTTATCCGGGACTAGAGTACGGGAGCAGTTCTTC.

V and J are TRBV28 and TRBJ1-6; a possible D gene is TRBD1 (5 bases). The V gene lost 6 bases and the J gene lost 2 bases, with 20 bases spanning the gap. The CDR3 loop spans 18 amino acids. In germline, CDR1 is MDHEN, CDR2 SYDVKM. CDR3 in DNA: TGTGCCAGCAGGTCTCCGGGACTCGAGGCCACCTATAATTCACCCCTCCACTTT. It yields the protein CASRSPGLEATYNSPLHF.

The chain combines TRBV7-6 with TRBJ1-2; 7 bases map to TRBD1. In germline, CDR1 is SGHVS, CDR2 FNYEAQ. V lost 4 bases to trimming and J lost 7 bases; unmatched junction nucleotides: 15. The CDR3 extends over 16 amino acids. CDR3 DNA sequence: TGTGCCAGCAGCTCAAGGGGGGGACAGAGCGTCCTTGGCTACACCTTC. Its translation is CASSSRGGQSVLGYTF. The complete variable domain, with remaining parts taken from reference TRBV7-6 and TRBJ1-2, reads GAGVSQSPRYKVTKRGQDVALRCDPISGHVSLYWYRQALGQGPEFLTYFNYEAQQDKSGLPNDRFSAERPEGSISTLTIQRTEQRDSAMYRCASSSRGGQSVLGYTFGSGTRLTVV.

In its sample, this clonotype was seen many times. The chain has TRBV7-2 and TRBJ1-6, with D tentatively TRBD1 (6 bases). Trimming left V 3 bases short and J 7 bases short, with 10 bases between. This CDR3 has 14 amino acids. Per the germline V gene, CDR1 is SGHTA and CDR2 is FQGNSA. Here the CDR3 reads CASSFWQGNSPLHF. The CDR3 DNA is TGTGCCAGCAGCTTTTGGCAGGGGAATTCACCCCTCCACTTT.

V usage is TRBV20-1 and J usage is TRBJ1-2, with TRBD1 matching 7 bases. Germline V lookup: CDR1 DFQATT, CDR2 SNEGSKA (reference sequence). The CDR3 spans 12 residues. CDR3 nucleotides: TGCAGAACAGTCGGGACAGCCAATGGCTACACCTTC. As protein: CRTVGTANGYTF.

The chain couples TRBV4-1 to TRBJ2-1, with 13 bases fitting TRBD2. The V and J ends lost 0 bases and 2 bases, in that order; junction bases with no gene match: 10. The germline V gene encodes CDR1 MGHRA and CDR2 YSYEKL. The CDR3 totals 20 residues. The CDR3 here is CASSQDWTSGSMSTYNEQFF. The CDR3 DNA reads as TGCGCCAGCAGCCAAGATTGGACTAGCGGGAGTATGTCTACCTACAATGAGCAGTTCTTC.

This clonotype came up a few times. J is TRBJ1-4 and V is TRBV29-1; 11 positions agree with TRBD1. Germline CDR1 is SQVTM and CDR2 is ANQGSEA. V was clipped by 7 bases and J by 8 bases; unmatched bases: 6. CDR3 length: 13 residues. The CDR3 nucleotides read TGCAGCGCATTGGACAGGGGGCAGGAAAAACTGTTTTTT. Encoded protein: CSALDRGQEKLFF.

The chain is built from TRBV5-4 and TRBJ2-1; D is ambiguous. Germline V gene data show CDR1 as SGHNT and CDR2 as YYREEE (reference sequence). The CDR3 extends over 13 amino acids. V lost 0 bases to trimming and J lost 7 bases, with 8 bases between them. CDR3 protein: CASSLGLWNEQFF. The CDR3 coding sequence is TGTGCCAGCAGCTTGGGCTTGTGGAATGAGCAGTTCTTC.

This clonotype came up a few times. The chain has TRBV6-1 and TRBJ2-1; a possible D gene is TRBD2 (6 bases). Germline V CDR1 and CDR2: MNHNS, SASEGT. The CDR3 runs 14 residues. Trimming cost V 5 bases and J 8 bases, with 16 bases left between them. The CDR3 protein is CASSYGGASDEQFF. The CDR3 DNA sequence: TGTGCCAGCAGTTACGGCGGGGCTTCGGATGAGCAGTTCTTC.

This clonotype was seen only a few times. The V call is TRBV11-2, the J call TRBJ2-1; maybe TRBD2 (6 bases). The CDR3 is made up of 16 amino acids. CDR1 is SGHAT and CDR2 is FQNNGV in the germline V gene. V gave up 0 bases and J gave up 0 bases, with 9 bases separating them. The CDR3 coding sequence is TGTGCCAGCAGCTTAGAAGCGGGCAGCTCCTACAATGAGCAGTTCTTC. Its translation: CASSLEAGSSYNEQFF.

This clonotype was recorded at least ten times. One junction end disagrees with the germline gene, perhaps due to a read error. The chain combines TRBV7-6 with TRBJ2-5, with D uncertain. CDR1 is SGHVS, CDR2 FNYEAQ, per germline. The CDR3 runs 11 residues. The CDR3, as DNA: TGTGCTAGCATCCTCGGAGAGACCCAGTACTTC. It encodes CASILGETQYF.

CDR3 sequence (DNA): TGTGCCAGCAGTTTTCAGCAGGGTATTGGCTACACCTTC. Amino acids: CASSFQQGIGYTF. V usage is TRBV28 and J usage is TRBJ1-2, with D maybe TRBD1 (5 bases). The CDR3 is made up of 13 amino acids. V was clipped by 3 bases and J by 7 bases, with 12 bases between them. The germline CDR1 and CDR2 sequences are MDHEN and SYDVKM.

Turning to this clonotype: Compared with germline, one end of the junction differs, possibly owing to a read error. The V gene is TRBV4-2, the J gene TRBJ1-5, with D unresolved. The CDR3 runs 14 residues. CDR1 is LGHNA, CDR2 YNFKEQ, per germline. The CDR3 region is CASSQAGSSQPHHF. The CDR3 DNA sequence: TGTGCCAGCAGCCAAGCGGGTTCTTCGCAGCCCCATCATTTT.

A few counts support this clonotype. The CDR3 DNA reads TGTGCCAGCAGCTCCGTTGGGACTAGCGGGGCCCAGGAGCAGTACTTC. It encodes CASSSVGTSGAQEQYF. The chain recombines TRBV7-2 with TRBJ2-7; 13 bases agree with TRBD2. Trimming at V came to 4 bases and at J to 7 bases, leaving 10 bases not matched to a gene. This CDR3 spans 16 amino acids. Germline V gene lookup returns CDR1 SGHTA and CDR2 FQGNSA. The full variable domain, rest sourced from reference TRBV7-2 and TRBJ2-7, is GAGVSQSPSNKVTEKGKDVELRCDPISGHTALYWYRQSLGQGLEFLIYFQGNSAPDKSGLPSDRFSAERTGGSVSTLTIQRTQQEDSAVYLCASSSVGTSGAQEQYFGPGTRLTVT.

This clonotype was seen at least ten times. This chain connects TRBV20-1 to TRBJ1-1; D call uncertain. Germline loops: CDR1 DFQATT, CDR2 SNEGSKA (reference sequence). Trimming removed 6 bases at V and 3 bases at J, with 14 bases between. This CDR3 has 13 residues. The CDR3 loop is CSAALRPDTEAFF. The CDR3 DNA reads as TGCAGTGCAGCTTTGCGGCCTGACACTGAAGCTTTCTTT.

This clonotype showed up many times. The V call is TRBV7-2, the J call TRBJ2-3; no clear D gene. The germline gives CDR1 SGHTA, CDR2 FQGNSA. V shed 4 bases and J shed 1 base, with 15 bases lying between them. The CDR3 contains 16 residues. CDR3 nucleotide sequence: TGTGCCAGCAGCTCCCCCCCCACATTTCGCACAGATACGCAGTATTTT. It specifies CASSSPPTFRTDTQYF.

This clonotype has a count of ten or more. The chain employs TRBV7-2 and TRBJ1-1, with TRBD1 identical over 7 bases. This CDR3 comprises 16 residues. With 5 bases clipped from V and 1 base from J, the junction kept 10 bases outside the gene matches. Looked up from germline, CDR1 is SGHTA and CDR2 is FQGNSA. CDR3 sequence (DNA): TGTGCCAGCAGCCCCAGGTGGACAGGCGCGAACACTGAAGCTTTCTTT. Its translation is CASSPRWTGANTEAFF.

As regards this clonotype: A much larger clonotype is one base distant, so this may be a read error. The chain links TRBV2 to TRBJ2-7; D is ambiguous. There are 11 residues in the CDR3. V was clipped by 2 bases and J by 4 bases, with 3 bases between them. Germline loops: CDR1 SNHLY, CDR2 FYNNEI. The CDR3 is CASSEFYEQYF. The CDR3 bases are TGTGCCAGCAGTGAATTTTACGAGCAGTACTTC.

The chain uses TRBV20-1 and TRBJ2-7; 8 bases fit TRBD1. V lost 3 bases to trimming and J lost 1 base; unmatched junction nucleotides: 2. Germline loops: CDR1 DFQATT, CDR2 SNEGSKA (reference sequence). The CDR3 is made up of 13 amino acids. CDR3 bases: TGCAGTGCTAGCTGGACAGGGTCCTACGAGCAGTACTTC. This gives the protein CSASWTGSYEQYF.

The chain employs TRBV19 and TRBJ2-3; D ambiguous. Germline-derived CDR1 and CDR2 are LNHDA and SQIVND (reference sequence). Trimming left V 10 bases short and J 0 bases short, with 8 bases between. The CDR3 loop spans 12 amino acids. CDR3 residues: CATSASTDTQYF. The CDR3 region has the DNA TGTGCCACCTCAGCTAGCACAGATACGCAGTATTTT.

CDR3 in amino acids: CASSLPSDRGTNEKLFF. The CDR3 coding sequence is TGTGCCAGCAGTTTACCCTCGGACAGGGGAACTAATGAAAAACTGTTTTTT. The chain employs TRBV28 and TRBJ1-4; 9 bases match TRBD1. CDR3 length: 17 residues. Trimming removed 2 bases from V and 1 base from J; junction bases left unmatched: 5. The V gene's germline CDR1 is MDHEN and CDR2 SYDVKM. The entire variable domain, with the rest obtained from reference TRBV28 and TRBJ1-4, is as follows: DVKVTQSSRYLVKRTGEKVFLECVQDMDHENMFWYRQDPGLGLRLIYFSYDVKMKEKGDIPEGYSVSREKKERFSLILESASTNQTSMYLCASSLPSDRGTNEKLFFGSGTQLSVL.

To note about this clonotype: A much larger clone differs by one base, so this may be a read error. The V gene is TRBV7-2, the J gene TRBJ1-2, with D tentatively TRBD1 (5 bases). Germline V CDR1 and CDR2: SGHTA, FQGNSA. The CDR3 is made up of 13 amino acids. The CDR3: CASSVSGTNGYPF. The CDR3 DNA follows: TGTGCCAGCAGCGTCTCCGGGACGAATGGCTACCCCTTC.